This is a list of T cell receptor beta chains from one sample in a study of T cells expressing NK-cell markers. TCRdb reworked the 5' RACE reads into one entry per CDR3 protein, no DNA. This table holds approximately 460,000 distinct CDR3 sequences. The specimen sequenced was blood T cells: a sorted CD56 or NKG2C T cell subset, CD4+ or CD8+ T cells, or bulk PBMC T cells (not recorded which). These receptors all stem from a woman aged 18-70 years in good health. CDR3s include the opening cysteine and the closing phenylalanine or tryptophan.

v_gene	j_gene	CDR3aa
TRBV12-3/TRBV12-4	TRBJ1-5	CASSNKPDQPQHF
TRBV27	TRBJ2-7	CASKPSGSSYEQYF
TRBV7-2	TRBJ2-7	CASSLDRTHTSYEQYF
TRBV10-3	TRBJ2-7	CAISVGDRIYEQYF
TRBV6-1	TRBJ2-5	CASRWTSGSEGETQYF
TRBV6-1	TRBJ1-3	CASWSAGALNTIYF
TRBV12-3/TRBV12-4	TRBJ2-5	CASSLMGLETQYF
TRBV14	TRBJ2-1	CASSQESYNEQFF
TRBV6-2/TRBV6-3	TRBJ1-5	CASSYNIRRGKPQHF
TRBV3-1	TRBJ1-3	CASSLGQGAPGNTIYF
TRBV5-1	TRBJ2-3	CASSLAYGRDTQYF
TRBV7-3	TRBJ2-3	CASSFPASGRATTDTQYF
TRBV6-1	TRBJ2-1	CASSTLALGHNEQFF
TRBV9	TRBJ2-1	CASSGDRGLPNEQFF
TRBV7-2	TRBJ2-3	CASSLAVRGGSTDTQYF
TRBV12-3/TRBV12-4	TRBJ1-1	CASSLWERGAARTEAFF
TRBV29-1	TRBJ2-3	CSADRSENTQYF
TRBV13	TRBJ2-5	CASSHLWDTRETQYF
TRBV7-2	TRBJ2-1	CASSMGLAGANEQFF
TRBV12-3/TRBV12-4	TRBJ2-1	CASSLALGTSYNEQFF
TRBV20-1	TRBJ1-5	CSARGTGEGAQHF
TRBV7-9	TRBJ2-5	CASSQTYGWQSETQYF
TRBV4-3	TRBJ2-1	CASSQVGEEQFF
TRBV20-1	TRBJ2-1	CSARDGSGLHRDEQFF
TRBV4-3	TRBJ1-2	CASSQGTPYGYTF
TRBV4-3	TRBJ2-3	CASSQEAGGLDTQYF
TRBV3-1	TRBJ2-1	CASSQGWDNEQFF
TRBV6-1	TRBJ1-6	CASSETYSPLHF
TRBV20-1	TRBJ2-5	CSAPSAGGYQETQYF
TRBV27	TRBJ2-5	CASSFSGSAKQTQYF
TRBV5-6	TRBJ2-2	CASSSGHYTGELFF
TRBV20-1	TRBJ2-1	CSARDWGTGNEQFF
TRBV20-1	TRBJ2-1	CSARDIKYRPSSFNEQFF
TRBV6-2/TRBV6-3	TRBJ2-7	CASSYSGQRTYEQYF
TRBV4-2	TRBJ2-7	CASSRGLADYEQYF
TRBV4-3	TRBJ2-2	CASSQLQGGGELFF
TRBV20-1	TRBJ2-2	CSGSGRAGELFF
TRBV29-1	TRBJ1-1	CSGWGGTEAFF
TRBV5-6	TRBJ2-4	CASSLRQAKNIQYF
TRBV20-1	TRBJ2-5	CSSRDRRLAETQYF
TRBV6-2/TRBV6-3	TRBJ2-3	CASSYSTPTDTQYF
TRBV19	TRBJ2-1	CASSYGGAYNEQFF
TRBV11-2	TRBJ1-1	CASSKRQGGNTEAFF
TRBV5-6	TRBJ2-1	CASSFQGSYNEQFF
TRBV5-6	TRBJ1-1	CASSYGDRALNTEAFF
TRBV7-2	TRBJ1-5	CASSLETDRGRQPQHF
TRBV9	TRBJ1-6	CASSAGGVPNSPLHF
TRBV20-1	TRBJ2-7	CSAMGGRASEQYF
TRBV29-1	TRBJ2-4	CSVGTQPPGNIQYF
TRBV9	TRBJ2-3	CASSAYGTTSTDTQYF
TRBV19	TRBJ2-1	CASSIGGGEQFF
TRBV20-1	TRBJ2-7	CSARKPSGISEQYF
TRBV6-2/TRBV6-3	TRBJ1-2	CASSPAGAAGYTF